These 20 T cell receptor beta chains were sequenced from one sample in a study of shared clonotypes between healthy human individuals. Sequenced by immunoSEQ multiplex PCR; TCRdb stores in-frame clones only, minus some. This sample has about 680,000 clones; 92% occur once, and the top ten carry 20% to 25%. Terminally differentiated effector memory CD45RA+ cells were left out of the naive CD8 fraction, which was CD45RO-negative and positively selected for CCR7. Sequencing was carried out using naive CD8+ T cells sorted from blood. These receptors were obtained from a man aged 25-45 years in good health.

The table lists this clone with a few counts. CDR3 nucleotide sequence: TGTGCCAGCAGTCCGGATGGCGATGGCTACACCTTC. It yields the protein CASSPDGDGYTF. This rearrangement joins TRBV2 to TRBJ1-2; D gene uncertain. V lost 5 bases and J lost 6, with 10 bases in between. This CDR3 region has 12 residues. The germline CDR1 and CDR2 sequences are SNHLY and FYNNEI.

This chain links TRBV19 with TRBJ1-5; D is undetermined. This CDR3 has 16 residues. Germline V gene lookup returns CDR1 LNHDA and CDR2 SQIVND (reference sequence). V dropped 6 bases and J dropped 0 bases, with 15 bases sitting between them. The CDR3 nucleotides are TGTGCCAGTAGCCCCGGCACTCTATATAGCAATCAGCCCCAGCATTTT. Translating it yields CASSPGTLYSNQPQHF. Drawing the rest from reference TRBV19 and TRBJ1-5, the complete variable domain is DGGITQSPKYLFRKEGQNVTLSCEQNLNHDAMYWYRQDPGQGLRLIYYSQIVNDFQKGDIAEGYSVSREKKESFPLTVTSAQKNPTAFYLCASSPGTLYSNQPQHFGDGTRLSIL.

Remarks on this clone: Germline is not matched at one junction end, which may reflect a read error. The V gene is TRBV14, the J gene TRBJ2-7; D is undetermined. Germline values: CDR1 SGHDN, CDR2 FVKESK. This CDR3 region has 15 residues. The CDR3 DNA reads as TGTGCCAGCAGCCAAGAGTACAGAAGCTCCCACGAGCAGTACTTC. This codes for CASSQEYRSSHEQYF.

The gene calls are TRBV6-1 and TRBJ2-7; D tentatively reads TRBD1 or TRBD2 (5 bases each). The CDR3 length is 13 residues. V was pared by 7 bases and J by 0 bases, with 10 bases between. Germline CDR1 reads MNHNS; CDR2 reads SASEGT. CDR3 sequence reads: CASNFGTSYEQYF. The CDR3 nucleotides are TGTGCCAGCAATTTTGGGACCTCCTACGAGCAGTACTTC.

The chain links TRBV14 to TRBJ2-7; 7 bases map to TRBD1. Germline CDR1 SGHDN, CDR2 FVKESK. The CDR3 is 16 amino acids. Trimming at V came to 0 bases and at J to 9 bases, leaving 14 bases not matched to a gene. CDR3 nucleotides: TGTGCCAGCAGCCAAGACCTATTGACAGGGAAGGAGCCGCAGTACTTC. Its translation is CASSQDLLTGKEPQYF.

This chain uses TRBV7-8 with TRBJ2-7; no clear D gene. CDR1 is SGHVS, CDR2 FQNEAQ, per germline. V was clipped by 5 bases and J by 1 base, with 6 bases between them. The CDR3 is 12 amino acids. This chain's CDR3 is CASSPISYEQYF. The DNA of the CDR3 is TGTGCCAGCAGCCCCATATCCTACGAGCAGTACTTC.

This clone has only a few counts. The CDR3 sequence: CASSQEGQTNYGYTF. The CDR3 DNA sequence: TGTGCCAGCAGCCAAGAGGGACAGACTAACTATGGCTACACCTTC. The V call is TRBV14, the J call TRBJ1-2; 7 bases align to TRBD1. With V trimmed by 0 bases and J by 0 bases, 1 base remained unmatched. CDR1 SGHDN and CDR2 FVKESK come from the germline V gene. This CDR3 region has 15 residues.

V usage is TRBV18 and J usage is TRBJ2-3; 11 bases map to TRBD2. CDR3 length: 13 amino acids. The germline V gene encodes CDR1 KGHSH and CDR2 LQKENI. Germline trimming cut 6 bases from V and 5 bases from J; bases unmatched to any gene: 1. Here the CDR3 reads CASSLAGGDTQYF. In nucleotides, the CDR3 is TGTGCCAGCTCCCTAGCGGGGGGAGATACGCAGTATTTT.

This clone has only one observation. J is TRBJ2-7 and V is TRBV7-9; 13 nucleotides align to TRBD2. CDR1 SEHNR and CDR2 FQNEAQ come from the germline V gene (reference sequence). The CDR3 runs 17 residues. The V gene end was trimmed by 5 bases and the J gene end by 2 bases; junction bases not matched to a gene: 9. The CDR3 loop is CASSPDPGLAGTYEQYF. The CDR3 nucleotides read TGTGCCAGCAGCCCCGATCCGGGACTAGCGGGAACCTACGAGCAGTACTTC.

This chain links TRBV5-4 with TRBJ2-1; 9 positions match TRBD2. The CDR3 runs 16 residues. Germline V gene lookup returns CDR1 SGHNT and CDR2 YYREEE (reference sequence). V was clipped by 4 bases and J by 5 bases; unmatched bases: 10. The CDR3 bases are TGTGCCAGCAGCCCGGATGTTGGGACTAGCAACAATGAGCAGTTCTTC. This codes for CASSPDVGTSNNEQFF.

In DNA, the CDR3 is TGTGCCAGCAGCTTCGGGCCCTGGGAGCTGTTTTTT. It translates to CASSFGPWELFF. This chain links TRBV7-8 with TRBJ2-2; no clear D. The germline gives CDR1 SGHVS, CDR2 FQNEAQ. V dropped 3 bases and J dropped 9 bases, with 8 bases sitting between them. CDR3 length: 12 amino acids.

The V and J genes are TRBV14 and TRBJ2-1; D unclear. CDR3 length: 19 amino acids. Trimming removed 2 bases from V and 2 bases from J, with 22 bases in between. Germline CDR1 is SGHDN and CDR2 is FVKESK. CDR3 region: CASSQRSQSTHRTYNEQFF. CDR3 nucleotide sequence: TGTGCCAGCAGCCAACGTTCGCAATCGACCCATCGCACCTACAATGAGCAGTTCTTC.

The rearrangement joins TRBV6-5 to TRBJ1-1, with a weak D call TRBD1 (5 bases). The V and J ends lost 0 bases and 1 base respectively, with 12 bases between them. The germline CDR1 and CDR2 sequences are MNHEY and SVGAGI. The CDR3 is 16 amino acids. In DNA, the CDR3 is TGTGCCAGCAGTTACTCTCCAGCCCAGGGGAACACTGAAGCTTTCTTT. As protein: CASSYSPAQGNTEAFF.

The chain carries TRBV7-9 and TRBJ2-1, with 9 bases matching TRBD2. Germline CDR1 SEHNR, CDR2 FQNEAQ (reference sequence). J gave up 6 bases and V 3 bases, and 12 bases lay outside the gene matches. The CDR3 contains 17 residues. CDR3 amino acids: CASSFPSGTTNRNEQFF. In nucleotides, the CDR3 is TGTGCCAGCAGCTTCCCTAGCGGGACGACTAACCGCAATGAGCAGTTCTTC.

The chain combines TRBV7-8 with TRBJ2-7; 11 bases are shared with TRBD2. CDR1 SGHVS and CDR2 FQNEAQ come from the germline V gene. Trimming cost V 5 bases and J 4 bases; bases outside gene matches: 10. The CDR3 is 16 amino acids. In DNA form, the CDR3 reads TGTGCCAGCAGCCCCCTGACTAGCGGGAAAGGGTACGAGCAGTACTTC. Translating gives CASSPLTSGKGYEQYF. Using reference TRBV7-8 and TRBJ2-7 for the parts outside the CDR3, the full variable domain is GAGVSQSPRYKVAKRGQDVALRCDPISGHVSLFWYQQALGQGPEFLTYFQNEAQLDKSGLPSDRFFAERPEGSVSTLKIQRTQQEDSAVYLCASSPLTSGKGYEQYFGPGTRLTVT.

This sequence joins TRBV10-3 and TRBJ2-1; possibly TRBD1 for D (6 bases). Between the trimmed V and J ends, which lost 0 bases and 0 bases, there was a span of 6 bases. The germline gives CDR1 ENHRY, CDR2 SYGVKD. The CDR3 has 15 residues. The CDR3: CAISESGGSYNEQFF. CDR3 nucleotide sequence: TGTGCCATCAGTGAGTCAGGGGGCTCCTACAATGAGCAGTTCTTC.

V gene TRBV21-1 combines with J gene TRBJ1-5; TRBD1 reflects the table's D call only, with no check against the DNA. TRBV21-1 is marked as a pseudogene. The CDR3 length is 16 residues. For the CDR3, the DNA is TGTGCCAGCAGCAAAGGGGACAGGGGCCCAGGTCAGCCCCAGCATTTT. This encodes CASSKGDRGPGQPQHF.

This rearrangement joins TRBV25-1 to TRBJ2-5, with a weak D call TRBD1 (5 bases). V lost 3 bases and J 4 bases, leaving 9 bases between the germline ends. Germline values: CDR1 MGHDK, CDR2 SYGVNS. CDR3 length: 13 amino acids. CDR3 sequence (DNA): TGTGCCAGCAGTGACAGGGTCTCAGAGACCCAGTACTTC. Translated: CASSDRVSETQYF.

This chain links TRBV6-5 with TRBJ2-2; D uncertain. Germline V lookup: CDR1 MNHEY, CDR2 SVGAGI. The CDR3 runs to 14 residues. V dropped 1 base and J dropped 7 bases, with 10 bases sitting between them. The CDR3 DNA reads TGTGCCAGCAGTTACTTTCCGAGGAACGGGGAGCTGTTTTTT. Translation: CASSYFPRNGELFF.

This clone was detected only a few times. V usage is TRBV20-1 and J usage is TRBJ2-7; D remains ambiguous. The ends were cut back, 6 bases at V and 2 bases at J, with 8 bases in the middle. The CDR3 has 11 residues. Germline CDR1 reads DFQATT; CDR2 reads SNEGSKA (reference sequence). This CDR3 is CSAGFPYEQYF. The CDR3, as DNA: TGCAGTGCAGGGTTCCCCTACGAGCAGTACTTC.